Below, 2 T cell receptor beta chains from the same sample are listed, as sequenced in a study of vaccination effects on CD4 cells after COVID-19. Here immunoSEQ multiplex PCR was the method, and the copy in TCRdb shows in-frame clones only, minus some. The table lists under 80,000 clones, approximately 74% of them singletons, with approximately 1.9% in the top ten. Sequencing followed a ViraFEST assay step that expanded antigen-specific CD4+ T cells with viral peptide pools. Investigators separated out CD4+ T cells once about eleven days of culture had passed. These receptors have no known antigen. The material sequenced was CD4+ T cells from PBMCs cultured with HCoV-229E spike peptides, taken before COVID-19 vaccination. The receptors originated from a human donor who received a COVID-19 vaccine.

The chain combines TRBV5-1 with TRBJ1-2; D unresolved. Germline CDR1 and CDR2: SGHRS and YFSETQ. Trimming took off 0 bases at V and 6 bases at J, with 12 bases between the two ends. The CDR3 totals 14 residues. The CDR3 DNA is TGCGCCAGCAGCTTGGGAGTGACGCGGGATGGCTACACCTTC. Protein product: CASSLGVTRDGYTF.

The chain joins TRBV7-9 to TRBJ2-5, with D hard to call. Per germline, CDR1 SEHNR and CDR2 FQNEAQ (reference sequence). V was clipped by 1 base and J by 3 bases, with 9 bases between them. The CDR3 totals 14 residues. This chain's CDR3 is CASSLDRLEETQYF. The CDR3 DNA reads as TGTGCCAGCAGCTTAGATAGGCTAGAAGAGACCCAGTACTTC.